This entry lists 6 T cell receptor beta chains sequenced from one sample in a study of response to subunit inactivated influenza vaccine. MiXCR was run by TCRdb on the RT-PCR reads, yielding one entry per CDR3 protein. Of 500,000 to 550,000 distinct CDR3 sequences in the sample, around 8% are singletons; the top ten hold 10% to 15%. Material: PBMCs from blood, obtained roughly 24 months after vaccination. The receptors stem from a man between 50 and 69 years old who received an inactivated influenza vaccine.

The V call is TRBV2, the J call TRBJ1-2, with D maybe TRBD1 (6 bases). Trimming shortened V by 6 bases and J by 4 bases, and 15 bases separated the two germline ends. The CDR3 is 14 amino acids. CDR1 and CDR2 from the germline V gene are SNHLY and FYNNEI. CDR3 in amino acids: CASRDNRVGYGYTF. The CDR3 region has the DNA TGTGCCAGCAGAGATAACAGGGTTGGCTATGGCTACACCTTC.

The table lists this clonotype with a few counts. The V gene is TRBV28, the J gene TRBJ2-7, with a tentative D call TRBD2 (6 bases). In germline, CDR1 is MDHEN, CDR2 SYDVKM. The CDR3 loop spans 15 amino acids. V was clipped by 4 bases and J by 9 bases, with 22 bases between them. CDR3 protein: CASSSPGRGMGGQYF. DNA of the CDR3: TGTGCCAGCAGTTCTCCGGGACGGGGGATGGGAGGGCAGTACTTC.

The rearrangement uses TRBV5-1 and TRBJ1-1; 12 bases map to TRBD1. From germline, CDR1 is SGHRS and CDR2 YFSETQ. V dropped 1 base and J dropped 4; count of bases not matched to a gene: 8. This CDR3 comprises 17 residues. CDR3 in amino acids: CASSLNPGTGGRTEAFF. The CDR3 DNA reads TGCGCCAGCAGCTTGAACCCCGGGACAGGGGGCCGCACTGAAGCTTTCTTT.

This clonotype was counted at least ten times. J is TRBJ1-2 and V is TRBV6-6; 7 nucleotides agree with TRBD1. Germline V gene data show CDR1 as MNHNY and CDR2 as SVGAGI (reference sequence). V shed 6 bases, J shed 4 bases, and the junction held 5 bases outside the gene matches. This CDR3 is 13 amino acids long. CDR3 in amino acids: CASRTTGTYGYTF. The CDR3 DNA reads TGTGCCAGCAGGACGACAGGGACCTATGGCTACACCTTC.

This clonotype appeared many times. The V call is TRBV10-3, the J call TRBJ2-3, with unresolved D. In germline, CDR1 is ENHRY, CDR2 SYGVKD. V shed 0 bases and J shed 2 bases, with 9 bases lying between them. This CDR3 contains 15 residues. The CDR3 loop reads CAISESRGFTDTQYF. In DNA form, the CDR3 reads TGTGCCATCAGTGAGTCTCGCGGCTTCACAGATACGCAGTATTTT.

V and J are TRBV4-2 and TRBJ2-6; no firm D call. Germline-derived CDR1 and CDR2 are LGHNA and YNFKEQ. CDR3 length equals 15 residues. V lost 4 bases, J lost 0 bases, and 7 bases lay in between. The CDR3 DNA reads TGTGCCAGCAGCCGGGCGGACTCTGGGGCCAACGTCCTGACTTTC. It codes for CASSRADSGANVLTF.